These 20 T cell receptor beta chains were sequenced from one sample in a study of cytomegalovirus exposure and HLA in healthy donors. The repertoire was sequenced with immunoSEQ multiplex PCR; TCRdb's copy has only in-frame clones and lacks some. The data show approximately 120,000 clones, around 90% seen once. Sequenced sample: PBMCs. Receptor source: a young woman in good health and CMV-seronegative.

This chain links TRBV5-4 with TRBJ1-1, with a tentative D call TRBD1 (5 bases). With 4 bases removed from V and 4 bases from J, the gap between germline ends came to 17 bases. The CDR3 consists of 15 residues. Germline assignment: CDR1 SGHNT and CDR2 YYREEE (reference sequence). The chain's CDR3 is CASSPGSGVGTEAFF. DNA for the CDR3: TGTGCCAGCAGCCCCGGGTCGGGGGTCGGCACTGAAGCTTTCTTT.

V and J are TRBV29-1 and TRBJ1-2; possibly TRBD1 for D (5 bases). This CDR3 has 14 residues. CDR1 and CDR2 from the germline V gene are SQVTM and ANQGSEA. Between the trimmed V and J ends, which lost 3 bases and 4 bases, there was a span of 15 bases. The CDR3 sequence: CSVEGPGWGYGYTF. For the CDR3, the DNA is TGCAGCGTTGAGGGGCCAGGTTGGGGCTATGGCTACACCTTC.

CDR3 loop: CASSYGAGVEQYF. The CDR3 region has the DNA TGTGCCAGCAGTTACGGAGCGGGAGTCGAGCAGTACTTC. This chain joins TRBV6-5 and TRBJ2-7; 8 bases match TRBD2. The CDR3 is 13 residues long. The V gene end was trimmed by 2 bases and the J gene end by 6 bases; junction bases not matched to a gene: 3. Germline V gene sequence: CDR1 MNHEY, CDR2 SVGAGI.

This chain joins TRBV7-9 and TRBJ1-1, with TRBD1 as a possible D gene (5 bases). This CDR3 spans 15 amino acids. The germline V gene encodes CDR1 SEHNR and CDR2 FQNEAQ (reference sequence). Trimming took 1 base from V and 1 from J, leaving 10 bases between them. The DNA for the CDR3 is TGTGCCAGCAGCTTAGTAACAGGCCCGAACACTGAAGCTTTCTTT. It translates to CASSLVTGPNTEAFF.

This clone came up once. V and J are TRBV5-1 and TRBJ2-7; 10 bases are a match to TRBD1. J was trimmed by 3 bases and V by 4 bases; bases with no gene match: 4. CDR1 and CDR2 (germline): SGHRS, YFSETQ. This CDR3 is 14 amino acids long. The CDR3 coding sequence is TGCGCCAGCAGCGCCGGGACAGGGGTCTACGAGCAGTACTTC. This gives the protein CASSAGTGVYEQYF. The full variable domain, its missing parts supplied by reference TRBV5-1 and TRBJ2-7, is KAGVTQTPRYLIKTRGQQVTLSCSPISGHRSVSWYQQTPGQGLQFLFEYFSETQRNKGNFPGRFSGRQFSNSRSEMNVSTLELGDSALYLCASSAGTGVYEQYFGPGTRLTVT.

The V and J genes are TRBV6-1 and TRBJ2-7, with 8 nucleotides matching TRBD2. Germline CDR1 is MNHNS and CDR2 is SASEGT. V was clipped by 6 bases and J by 3 bases; unmatched bases: 7. The CDR3 has 14 amino acids. The CDR3 is CASRKGSGSYEQYF. CDR3 DNA sequence: TGTGCCAGCAGGAAGGGGAGCGGGAGCTACGAGCAGTACTTC.

The chain links TRBV10-3 to TRBJ2-2, with 10 bases identical to TRBD2. The CDR3 covers 13 residues. The ends lost 10 bases at V and 3 bases at J; junction bases unmatched: 2. The germline CDR1 and CDR2 sequences are ENHRY and SYGVKD. In DNA, the CDR3 is TGTGCCACGAGCGGGAGGGACACCGGGGAGCTGTTTTTT. Translation: CATSGRDTGELFF.

The V and J genes are TRBV30 and TRBJ2-7; D is perhaps TRBD2 (5 bases). CDR3 length: 13 amino acids. V was shortened by 5 bases and J by 6 bases, with 17 bases between the two germline ends. Germline V gene sequence: CDR1 GTSNPN, CDR2 SVGIG (reference sequence). The CDR3 region is CAWGWGDSIEQYF. CDR3 in DNA: TGTGCCTGGGGGTGGGGAGACTCAATCGAGCAGTACTTC.

The rearrangement joins TRBV15 to TRBJ1-2; 7 bases fit TRBD1. This CDR3 contains 16 residues. Germline lookup yields CDR1 LNHNV and CDR2 YYDKDF (reference sequence). V lost 0 bases to trimming and J lost 8 bases; unmatched junction nucleotides: 12. Here the CDR3 reads CATSRDRTGADGGYTF. The CDR3 coding sequence is TGTGCCACCAGCAGAGATAGGACAGGTGCGGACGGCGGCTACACCTTC.

The rearrangement uses TRBV28 and TRBJ2-7; TRBD2 is a possible D gene (7 bases). The CDR3 consists of 13 residues. With 3 bases removed from V and 5 bases from J, the gap between germline ends came to 11 bases. The V gene's germline CDR1 is MDHEN and CDR2 SYDVKM. Written as DNA, the CDR3 is TGTGCCAGCAGTTTTTCGGGGGGCCACGAGCAGTACTTC. As protein: CASSFSGGHEQYF. Together with reference TRBV28 and TRBJ2-7, the CDR3 gives the full variable domain: DVKVTQSSRYLVKRTGEKVFLECVQDMDHENMFWYRQDPGLGLRLIYFSYDVKMKEKGDIPEGYSVSREKKERFSLILESASTNQTSMYLCASSFSGGHEQYFGPGTRLTVT.

The table lists this clone with a count of one. V gene TRBV27 combines with J gene TRBJ2-7; the match to TRBD1 covers 8 bases. Germline CDR1 MNHEY, CDR2 SMNVEV (reference sequence). V shed 6 bases, J shed 7 bases, and the junction held 20 bases outside the gene matches. The CDR3 spans 17 residues. The CDR3 region has the DNA TGTGCCAGCAGCAAATTATCTTTCGGGACAGGTTCCTTGGAGCAGTACTTC. It is translated as CASSKLSFGTGSLEQYF.

The rearrangement uses TRBV6-1 and TRBJ2-7, with 8 bases fitting TRBD1. V was clipped by 6 bases and J by 2 bases; unmatched bases: 9. Germline V CDR1 and CDR2: MNHNS, SASEGT. There are 15 residues in the CDR3. The CDR3 DNA follows: TGTGCCAGCAGCCAAGGCGAGACAGGGGCCTACGAGCAGTACTTC. It specifies CASSQGETGAYEQYF.

The chain has TRBV15 and TRBJ1-2; D possibly corresponds to TRBD1 (6 bases). The length of the CDR3 is 15 residues. Germline V lookup: CDR1 LNHNV, CDR2 YYDKDF (reference sequence). The ends were cut back, 3 bases at V and 8 bases at J, with 19 bases in the middle. This CDR3 is CATSRDNTGSGGYTF. The DNA of the CDR3 is TGTGCCACCAGCAGGGATAATACAGGGTCAGGGGGCTACACCTTC.

V and J are TRBV28 and TRBJ2-3; TRBD2 is a possible D gene (5 bases). The CDR3 has 14 residues. Germline V lookup: CDR1 MDHEN, CDR2 SYDVKM. V gave up 5 bases and J gave up 2 bases, with 11 bases separating them. CDR3 protein: CASSRRGLTDTQYF. For the CDR3, the DNA is TGTGCCAGCAGTCGGAGAGGACTCACAGATACGCAGTATTTT.

This chain connects TRBV29-1 to TRBJ1-1; perhaps TRBD1 as D (5 bases). Germline CDR1 and CDR2: SQVTM and ANQGSEA. The CDR3 runs to 11 residues. For the CDR3, the DNA is TGCGCGTGGAAGGGACTCTCTGAAGCTTTCTTT. It codes for CAWKGLSEAFF. Filled out from reference TRBV29-1 and TRBJ1-1, the complete variable domain reads SAVISQKPSRDICQRGTSLTIQCQVDSQVTMMFWYRQQPGQSLTLIATANQGSEATYESGFVIDKFPISRPNLTFSTLTVSNMSPEDSSIYLCAWKGLSEAFFGQGTRLTVV.

The rearrangement links TRBV28 to TRBJ2-7, with a tentative D call TRBD2 (5 bases). Germline V lookup: CDR1 MDHEN, CDR2 SYDVKM. This CDR3 is built from 15 residues. V dropped 8 bases and J dropped 6 bases, with 23 bases sitting between them. CDR3 sequence: CASLSRETSSGEQYF. In DNA form, the CDR3 reads TGTGCCAGCCTTAGTAGGGAGACGTCTTCGGGCGAGCAGTACTTC.

The gene calls are TRBV5-1 and TRBJ2-1; possible D gene TRBD2, 6 bases. Trimming shortened V by 4 bases and J by 5 bases, and 16 bases separated the two germline ends. The CDR3 consists of 15 residues. CDR1 and CDR2 (germline): SGHRS, YFSETQ. This chain's CDR3 is CASSEQLAVDNEQFF. The CDR3 bases are TGCGCCAGCAGCGAGCAATTAGCGGTTGACAATGAGCAGTTCTTC.

The V call is TRBV25-1, the J call TRBJ2-6, with D hard to call. Germline V gene sequence: CDR1 MGHDK, CDR2 SYGVNS. The CDR3 covers 16 residues. Trimming cost V 8 bases and J 3 bases, with 17 bases left between them. CDR3 protein: CASLLSTPLGANVLTF. As DNA, the CDR3 is TGTGCCAGCCTCCTGAGTACCCCTCTTGGGGCCAACGTCCTGACTTTC.

The V call is TRBV5-8, the J call TRBJ1-2; D may be TRBD1 (5 bases). This CDR3 region has 11 residues. Germline values: CDR1 SGHTS, CDR2 YDEGEE. V was clipped by 0 bases and J by 11 bases, with 8 bases between them. The CDR3 here is CASSLGGEYTF. CDR3 sequence (DNA): TGTGCCAGCAGCTTGGGGGGGGAGTACACCTTC.

The chain uses TRBV27 and TRBJ2-6; 11 nucleotides match TRBD2. The V segment lost 11 bases and the J segment 0 bases; nucleotides outside the gene matches: 3. The length of the CDR3 is 15 residues. Germline V gene sequence: CDR1 MNHEY, CDR2 SMNVEV (reference sequence). DNA for the CDR3: TGTGCCGGTAGCGGGAGGGTCTCTGGGGCCAACGTCCTGACTTTC. It translates to CAGSGRVSGANVLTF.